This T cell receptor beta chain is from a study of a mutant IDH1 vaccine in newly diagnosed glioma (dated by TCRdb to the early 2020s). Some background on the complete study: Vaccination was initiated 4-6 weeks after radiotherapy alone, or concurrently with temozolomide cycles in the chemotherapy-containing groups. Peripheral blood was drawn at six visits: V03 (baseline), V05, V07, V10, V12 and V13. Before enrollment, most patients had been given radiochemotherapy with temozolomide as standard therapy, while the rest had received either radiotherapy alone or temozolomide alone. Longitudinal TCRB deep sequencing was performed for fewer than 30 treated patients wherever samples were available for exploratory analyses. Visit V12 was the week-35 safety follow-up and visit V13 was the week-47 end of study. Of the roughly 31 treated patients, approximately 62% were male and approximately 38% were female, and the mean age was approximately 40 years.

Findings and caveats that apply to the study as a whole: According to the authors, sample limitations meant that analyses of patient blood samples could not be reproduced. Immune responses induced by the vaccine were seen in 93.3% of patients across multiple MHC alleles. No apparent relationship was observed between pseudoprogression and alterations in the top peripheral T cell clonotypes detected by TCRB sequencing. Selection of PBMC samples for TCRB deep sequencing was based on availability.

As to this clone: Its antigen is currently not known. No base-level quality is on record; no much larger clone is a single base apart.

Receptor libraries were prepared by the immunoSEQ multiplex PCR assay. Rearranged TCR beta chain sequences were amplified using the hsTCRB Kit according to the manufacturer's protocol. TCRB libraries were sequenced on an Illumina MiSeq. Under the source paper's analysis protocol: The kit vendor's proprietary platform handled demultiplexing, trimming and gene mapping. TCRdb carries this immuneACCESS record with in-frame sequences only. Its versions omit some clonotypes, under half of them owing to an unresolved V gene in the studies checked, with the rest unexplained. V and J calls and clone size are as listed in that table; D and trimming were resolved from the DNA. Recorded for this sample are tens of thousands of clones; 81% of them occurred a single time. The ten largest clonotypes hold roughly 5.3% of the sample. From the cysteine up to the phenylalanine, the CDR3 has a length of 18 residues. Solely the CDR3 DNA is kept, with 54 bases framed from the first base. CDR1 and CDR2 (SEHNR, FQNEAQ) derive from the germline V gene (reference sequence). The germline V end is reduced by 1 base and the J end by 4 bases; junction bases left unmatched: 16.

The meaning of the sample's time point label: week 35, safety follow-up. Each vaccine dose was 300 ug of a 20-mer mutant IDH1 peptide in Montanide, given subcutaneously with topical imiquimod. Patients received eight vaccinations in weeks 1, 3, 5, 7, 11, 15, 19 and 23, corresponding to visits V03 through V10. Newly diagnosed WHO grade 3 or 4 IDH1-mutant astrocytomas showing loss of nuclear ATRX were present in the donors. The samples were drawn from NOA16, a multicentre, single-arm, open-label phase I trial in Germany that tested a mutant IDH1 peptide vaccine in humans for the first time. Genomic DNA for TCRB sequencing was extracted from EDTA blood using the DNeasy Blood and Tissue Kit.

The source is a man aged 35-49 years with glioma. The V and J genes are TRBV7-9 and TRBJ2-7; 7 bases in between match TRBD1. The sample was PBMCs, taken from a glioma patient whose treatment included an IDH1 peptide vaccine. The DNA sequence is as follows: TGTGCCAGCAGCTTAGAAGCCCCTGGGACAGCCAGGCGTTACGAGCAGTACTTC. This yields the protein CASSLEAPGTARRYEQYF.